The 13 T cell receptor beta chains below were found in one sample sequenced in a study of tissue T cells after allogeneic stem cell transplantation. Generated by immunoSEQ multiplex PCR, the TCRdb table keeps only in-frame clones and is missing some. Of more than 40,000 clones in the sample, approximately 70% were seen once. The material sequenced was sorted cells pooled from one or two spleens. Receptors originate from a pool of C57BL/6 mice in good health.

Turning to this clone: Genes and germline come from the mouse. The CDR3 extends 1 residue past the end of the read, so its final part is completed from the germline J gene. This chain joins TRBV1 and TRBJ2-4; 8 nucleotides agree with TRBD1. Germline V gene sequence: CDR1 NSQYPW, CDR2 LRSPGD (reference sequence). This CDR3 region has 12 residues. The V and J ends lost 4 bases and 8 bases, in that order; junction bases with no gene match: 2. CDR3 bases read: TGCACCTGCAGTGGGACAGGGACCACCTTGTAC. Its protein product is CTCSGTGTTLY. From start to end, the CDR3 is CTCSGTGTTLYF.

As concerns this clone: Gene and germline names: mouse. Coverage ceases 1 residue before the CDR3 finishes, and the germline J gene fills in the end. This sequence joins TRBV16 and TRBJ2-4; a possible D gene is TRBD2 (6 bases). The CDR3 has 13 amino acids. Trimming stripped 3 bases from V and 6 bases from J, with 10 bases between. Germline V gene lookup returns CDR1 SGHSA and CDR2 FRNQAP. The CDR3 DNA, read in part, is TGTGCAAGCAGCTTGGCTGGGGAGAACACCTTGTAC. It yields the protein CASSLAGENTLY. The complete CDR3 reads CASSLAGENTLYF.

Of note for this clone: Genes and germline come from the mouse. The CDR3 sequence: CTCSALYNSPLYF. The DNA read from the CDR3 is TGCACCTGCAGTGCCCTCTATAATTCGCCCCTCTAC. The chain carries TRBV1 and TRBJ1-6; no clear D gene. The missing CDR3 end, 1 residue past where the read stops, is filled in from the germline J gene. TRBJ1-6 is classed as an ORF, of uncertain function. The CDR3 totals 13 residues. The V end was cut by 3 bases, the J end by 3 bases, with 3 bases between. The germline V gene encodes CDR1 NSQYPW and CDR2 LRSPGD (reference sequence).

For this clone: Gene names are the mouse ones. The CDR3 extends 1 residue past the end of the read, so its final part is completed from the germline J gene. This sample includes further DNA sequences coding for the same CDR3. The V and J genes are TRBV13-2 and TRBJ2-7; D is unresolved. Germline lookup yields CDR1 NNHNN and CDR2 SYGAGS (reference sequence). V gave up 0 bases and J gave up 0 bases, with 4 bases separating them. The CDR3 length is 13 residues. The CDR3 reads CASGDAGSYEQYF. The covered CDR3 bases are TGTGCCAGCGGTGATGCGGGCTCCTATGAACAGTAC.

With regard to this clone: Genes and germline come from the mouse. The read finishes 1 residue shy of the CDR3 end, and the germline J gene is used to complete it. This chain joins TRBV2 and TRBJ2-4; D possibly corresponds to TRBD2 (6 bases). Germline V CDR1 and CDR2: LGHNA, YSYQKL. Deletions cut 6 bases from V and 0 bases from J, with 10 bases between. The CDR3 is made up of 14 amino acids. This CDR3 is CASRNWASQNTLYF. The part of the CDR3 DNA that was read is TGTGCCAGCAGAAACTGGGCTAGTCAAAACACCTTGTAC.

This clone was counted a single time. The germline and genes are mouse ones. The sequenced part of the CDR3 DNA is TGTGCCAGCAGTATAAACTGGGGGCAAGACACCCAGTAC. It yields the protein CASSINWGQDTQY. The full CDR3 sequence reads CASSINWGQDTQYF. The chain employs TRBV19 and TRBJ2-5; TRBD2 matches at 8 bases. The CDR3 end lies 1 residue beyond the end of the read and is filled in from the germline J gene. The CDR3 contains 14 residues. Germline CDR1 reads FNHDT; CDR2 reads SITEND (reference sequence). After removal of 1 base from V and 3 bases from J, the junction contained 1 base not matched to a gene.

In regard to this clone: Gene and germline names: mouse. The sequenced fragment ends 1 residue before the CDR3 boundary, so the rest is inferred from the germline J gene. The chain combines TRBV31 with TRBJ1-2; D is possibly TRBD1 (5 bases). Per the germline V gene, CDR1 is GKSSPN and CDR2 is SITVG. CDR3 length: 13 residues. The germline V and J ends were trimmed by 4 bases and 3 bases, with 12 bases remaining between them. Here the CDR3 reads CAWNIRVDSDYTF. Incomplete CDR3 DNA: TGTGCCTGGAACATCAGGGTAGACTCCGACTACACC.

On this clone itself: Gene names and germline refer to mouse. From the germline J gene comes the end of the CDR3, since the read stops 1 residue before it. The V gene is TRBV26, the J gene TRBJ2-7, with 9 bases fitting TRBD1. V trimming: 4 bases; J trimming: 0 bases; junction bases outside the gene matches: 1. There are 14 residues in the CDR3. Germline CDR1 KGHPV, CDR2 FQNQEV (reference sequence). CDR3 sequence reads: CASSRGQGSYEQYF. The sequenced part of the CDR3 DNA is TGTGCCAGCAGTCGGGGACAGGGCTCCTATGAACAGTAC.

In regard to this clone: The genes and germline here are from mouse. The CDR3 is cut off 1 residue early in the read; its end comes from the germline J gene. The J gene is TRBJ2-3, the V gene TRBV20, with 7 positions matching TRBD2. CDR3 length equals 12 residues. Looked up from germline, CDR1 is GFQATS and CDR2 is STVNSAI. The junction had 2 bases not matched to a gene; V was cut back by 2 bases and J by 6 bases. Partial CDR3 DNA: TGTGGTGCTAGGAACTGGGGCGAAACGCTGTAT. As protein: CGARNWGETLY. The whole CDR3 is CGARNWGETLYF. The variable domain in full, completed from reference TRBV20 and TRBJ2-3, reads GALVYQYPRRTICKSGTSMRMECQAVGFQATSVAWYRQSPQKTFELIALSTVNSAIKYEQNFTQEKFPISHPNLSFSSMTVLNAYLEDRGLYLCGARNWGETLYFGSGTRLTVL.

Details on this clone: Gene names are mouse gene names. Sequencing ends 1 residue short of the CDR3 end; the germline J gene provides the rest. The chain employs TRBV5 and TRBJ1-2, with D unresolved. Germline-derived CDR1 and CDR2 are LGHNA and YNLKQL (reference sequence). V was trimmed by 4 bases and J by 0 bases, leaving 6 bases between them. The CDR3 runs 13 residues. The DNA read from the CDR3 is TGTGCCAGCAGCCCCATTGCAAACTCCGACTACACC. Protein: CASSPIANSDYT. The entire CDR3 sequence reads CASSPIANSDYTF.

Regarding this clone: Gene and germline names: mouse. The CDR3 end falls 1 residue outside the read, so it is completed with the germline J gene. The rearrangement joins TRBV3 to TRBJ2-5; TRBD2 aligns across 11 bases. V lost 5 bases and J lost 8; bases outside the gene matches: 6. Germline V CDR1 and CDR2: SNHLY, FYNGKV (reference sequence). CDR3 size: 14 residues. CDR3 DNA (partial): TGTGCCAGCAGCCTCCGGGACTGGGGGTCCACCCAGTAC. The encoded protein is CASSLRDWGSTQY. The whole CDR3 region reads CASSLRDWGSTQYF.

On this clone itself: Gene names refer to mouse genes. Incomplete CDR3 DNA: TGTGCCAGCAGCCCACAGGGAGGAAATACGCTCTAT. Protein product: CASSPQGGNTLY. The full CDR3 is CASSPQGGNTLYF. This chain uses TRBV3 with TRBJ1-3, with D maybe TRBD1 (6 bases). The sequence runs out 1 residue before the end of the CDR3; the remainder is reconstructed from the germline J gene. The germline V gene has CDR1 SNHLY and CDR2 FYNGKV (reference sequence). The CDR3 loop spans 13 amino acids. V lost 5 bases and J lost 4, with 9 bases in between.

Remarks on this clone: The listed genes are named as in mouse. The DNA ends 1 residue before the CDR3 does, and the rest of the CDR3 is filled in from the germline J gene. The V call is TRBV26, the J call TRBJ2-1; D not resolved. The CDR3 has 15 residues. Germline CDR1 and CDR2: KGHPV and FQNQEV (reference sequence). Trimming removed 0 bases at V and 3 bases at J, with 9 bases between. CDR3 DNA, as far as it was read: TGTGCCAGCAGTCTGTCCCCAGGCCCCTATGCTGAGCAGTTC. It specifies CASSLSPGPYAEQF. The entire CDR3 sequence reads CASSLSPGPYAEQFF.